This T cell receptor (beta chain) came from a study of blood T cell repertoires in COVID-19. Libraries were prepared by immunoSEQ multiplex PCR; TCRdb keeps only in-frame clonotypes and omits some of them. This table has 250,000 to 400,000 clones, around 89% appearing once. The CDR3 is 16 residues long. Germline V CDR1 and CDR2: MNHNY, SVGAGI (reference sequence). The junction had 6 bases not matched to a gene; V was cut back by 5 bases and J by 2 bases. What was sequenced was peripheral blood. This receptor was taken from a woman aged 30 to 39 with COVID-19, enrolled during active disease. The chain uses TRBV6-6 and TRBJ2-2; 9 bases align to TRBD2. CDR3 nucleotide sequence: TGTGCCAGCAGTACCCTAGCGGGGCTTAACACCGGGGAGCTGTTTTTT. The encoded protein is CASSTLAGLNTGELFF.